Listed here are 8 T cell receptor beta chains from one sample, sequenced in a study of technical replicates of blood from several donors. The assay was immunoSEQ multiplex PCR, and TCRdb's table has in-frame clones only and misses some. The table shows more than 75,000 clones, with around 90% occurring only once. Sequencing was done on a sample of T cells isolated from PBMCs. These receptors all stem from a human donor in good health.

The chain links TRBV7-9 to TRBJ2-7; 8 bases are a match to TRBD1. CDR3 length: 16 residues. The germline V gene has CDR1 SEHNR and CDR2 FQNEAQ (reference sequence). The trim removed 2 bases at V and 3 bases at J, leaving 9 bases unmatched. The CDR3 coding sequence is TGTGCCAGCAGCTTAATTCCAGGGGGCTACGACTACGAGCAGTACTTC. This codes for CASSLIPGGYDYEQYF.

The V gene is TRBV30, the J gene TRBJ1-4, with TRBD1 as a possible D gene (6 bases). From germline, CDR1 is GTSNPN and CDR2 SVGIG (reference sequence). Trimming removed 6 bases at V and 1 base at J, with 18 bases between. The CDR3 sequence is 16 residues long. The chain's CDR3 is CACLDRYGGTNEKLFF. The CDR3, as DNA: TGTGCCTGTTTAGACAGGTATGGGGGAACTAATGAAAAACTGTTTTTT. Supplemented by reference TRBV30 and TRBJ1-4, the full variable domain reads SQTIHQWPATLVQPVGSPLSLECTVEGTSNPNLYWYRQAAGRGLQLLFYSVGIGQISSEVPQNLSASRPQDRQFILSSKKLLLSDSGFYLCACLDRYGGTNEKLFFGSGTQLSVL.

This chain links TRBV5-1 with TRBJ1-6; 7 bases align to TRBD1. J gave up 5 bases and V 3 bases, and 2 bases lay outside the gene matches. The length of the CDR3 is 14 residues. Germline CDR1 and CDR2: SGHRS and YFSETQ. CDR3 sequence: CASSSGTDNSPLHF. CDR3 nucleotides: TGCGCCAGCAGCTCCGGGACAGATAATTCACCCCTCCACTTT.

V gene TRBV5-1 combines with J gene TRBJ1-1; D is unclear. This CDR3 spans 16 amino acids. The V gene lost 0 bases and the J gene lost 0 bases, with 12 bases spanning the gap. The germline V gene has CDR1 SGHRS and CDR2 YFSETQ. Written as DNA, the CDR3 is TGCGCCAGCAGCTTGGGAGGGAGTGGGATGAACACTGAAGCTTTCTTT. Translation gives CASSLGGSGMNTEAFF.

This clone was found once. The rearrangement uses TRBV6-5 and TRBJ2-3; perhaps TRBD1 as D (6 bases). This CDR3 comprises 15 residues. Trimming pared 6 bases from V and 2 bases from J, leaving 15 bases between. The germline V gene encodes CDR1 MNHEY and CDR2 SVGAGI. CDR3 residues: CASRTTGTYTDTQYF. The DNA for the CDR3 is TGTGCCAGCAGGACAACAGGGACCTACACAGATACGCAGTATTTT.

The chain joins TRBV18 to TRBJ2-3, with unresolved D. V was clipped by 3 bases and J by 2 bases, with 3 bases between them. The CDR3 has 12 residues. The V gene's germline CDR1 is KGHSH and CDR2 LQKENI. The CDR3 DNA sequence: TGTGCCAGCTCACCCTCCACAGATACGCAGTATTTT. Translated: CASSPSTDTQYF. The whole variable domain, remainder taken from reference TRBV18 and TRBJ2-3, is NAGVMQNPRHLVRRRGQEARLRCSPMKGHSHVYWYRQLPEEGLKFMVYLQKENIIDESGMPKERFSAEFPKEGPSILRIQQVVRGDSAAYFCASSPSTDTQYFGPGTRLTVL.

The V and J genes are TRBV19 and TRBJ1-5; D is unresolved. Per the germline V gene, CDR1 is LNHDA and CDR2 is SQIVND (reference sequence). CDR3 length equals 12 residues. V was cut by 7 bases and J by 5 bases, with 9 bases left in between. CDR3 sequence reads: CASIGEDQPQHF. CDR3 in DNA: TGTGCCAGTATTGGGGAGGATCAGCCCCAGCATTTT.

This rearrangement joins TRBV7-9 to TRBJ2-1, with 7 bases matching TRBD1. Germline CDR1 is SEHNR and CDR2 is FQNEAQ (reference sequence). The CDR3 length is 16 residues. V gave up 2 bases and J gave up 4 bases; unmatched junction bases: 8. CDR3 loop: CASSLRQGSVYNEQFF. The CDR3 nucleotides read TGTGCCAGCAGCTTACGACAGGGTAGTGTTTACAATGAGCAGTTCTTC.